The sequence of this T cell receptor (beta chain) was determined in a study of blood T cells in healthy people across ages. This CDR3 has 15 amino acids. CDR1 and CDR2 from the germline V gene are SEHNR and FQNEAQ (reference sequence). Trimming at V came to 5 bases and at J to 5 bases, leaving 10 bases not matched to a gene. Collection of roughly 9.6 milliliters of peripheral blood was performed for each donor. It was with a sample-barcoded 5' primer and a J-beta primer mix that a second PCR of roughly 6 to 11 cycles was run. Each CDR3 protein is one row after TCRdb ran MiXCR on the 5' RACE reads. The sample has hundreds of thousands of distinct CDR3 sequences, around two fifths seen once.

Sequencing was carried out using blood. The chain carries TRBV7-9 and TRBJ2-5; 8 nucleotides line up with TRBD2. This TCR was sampled from a man between 60 and 75 years old in good health. CDR3 region: CASSESGGAVETQYF. The CDR3 DNA is TGTGCCAGCAGCGAATCGGGGGGGGCAGTGGAGACCCAGTACTTC.